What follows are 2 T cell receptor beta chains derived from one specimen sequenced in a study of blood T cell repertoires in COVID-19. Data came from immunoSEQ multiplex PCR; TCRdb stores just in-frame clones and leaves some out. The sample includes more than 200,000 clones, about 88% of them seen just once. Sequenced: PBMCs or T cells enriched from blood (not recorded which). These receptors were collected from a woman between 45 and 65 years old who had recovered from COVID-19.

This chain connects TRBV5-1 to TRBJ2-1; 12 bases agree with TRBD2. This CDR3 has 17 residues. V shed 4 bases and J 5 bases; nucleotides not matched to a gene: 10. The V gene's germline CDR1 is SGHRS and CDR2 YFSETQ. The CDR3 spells CASSPMTSGSFNNEQFF. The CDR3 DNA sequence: TGCGCCAGCAGCCCAATGACTAGCGGGAGTTTCAACAATGAGCAGTTCTTC.

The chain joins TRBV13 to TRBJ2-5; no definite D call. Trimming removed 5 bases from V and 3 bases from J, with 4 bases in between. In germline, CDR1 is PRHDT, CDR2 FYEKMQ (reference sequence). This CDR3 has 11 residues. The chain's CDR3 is CASSREETQYF. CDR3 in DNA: TGTGCCAGCAGCCGAGAAGAGACCCAGTACTTC.